This TCR beta chain was observed in a study of CXCR3-negative and CXCR3-positive naive CD8 T cells. General study points: Against CXCR3-negative naive cells, CXCR3-positive naive cells showed more hydrophobic TRB CDR3s. Comparably high diversity marked both naive subsets, whereas memory CD8+ cells had much lower diversity. Researchers reported similar TRBV-TRBJ usage in naive CXCR3-negative and CXCR3-positive cells, though memory differed.

All TRB cDNA libraries came from 5' RACE performed with UMI labels. TCRdb re-called the 5' RACE reads and catalogs CDR3 proteins one per entry, DNA excluded. This sample contains more than 75,000 distinct CDR3 sequences. Looked up from germline, CDR1 is KGHSH and CDR2 is LQKENI. This CDR3 spans 15 amino acids. On this clonotype itself: Its antigen remains unidentified.

CD45RO-CCR7+CD27+CD95- cells counted as naive CD8+ T cells. The sequenced sample consisted of naive CXCR3+ CD8+ T cells from blood. Subset here: CD45RO-CCR7+CD27+CD95- naive CD8+ T cells expressing CXCR3 (TNR3+). This clonotype was sampled from a human donor in good health. Some clones in this sample may be carry-over from other donors' samples. The chain uses TRBV18 and TRBJ2-2; TCRdb's D call of TRBD1 is untestable without DNA. CDR3 residues: CASSPPQGNTGELFF. The variable domain in full, with the rest retrieved from reference TRBV18 and TRBJ2-2, is NAGVMQNPRHLVRRRGQEARLRCSPMKGHSHVYWYRQLPEEGLKFMVYLQKENIIDESGMPKERFSAEFPKEGPSILRIQQVVRGDSAAYFCASSPPQGNTGELFFGEGSRLTVL.